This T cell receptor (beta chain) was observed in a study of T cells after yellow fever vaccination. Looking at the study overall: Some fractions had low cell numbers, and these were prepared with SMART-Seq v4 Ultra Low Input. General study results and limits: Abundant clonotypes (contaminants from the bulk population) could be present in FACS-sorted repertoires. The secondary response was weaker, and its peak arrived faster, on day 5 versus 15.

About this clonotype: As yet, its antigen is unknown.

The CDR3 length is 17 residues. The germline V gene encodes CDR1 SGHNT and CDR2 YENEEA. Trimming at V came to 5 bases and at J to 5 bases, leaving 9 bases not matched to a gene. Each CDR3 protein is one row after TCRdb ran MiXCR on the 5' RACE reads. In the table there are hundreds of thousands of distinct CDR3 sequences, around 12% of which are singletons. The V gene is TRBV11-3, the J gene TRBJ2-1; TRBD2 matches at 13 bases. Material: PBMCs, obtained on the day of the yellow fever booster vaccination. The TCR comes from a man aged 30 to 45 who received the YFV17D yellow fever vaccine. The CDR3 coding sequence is TGTGCCAGCAGCCAGGGACTGACTAGCGGGAGGAACAATGAGCAGTTCTTC. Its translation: CASSQGLTSGRNNEQFF.